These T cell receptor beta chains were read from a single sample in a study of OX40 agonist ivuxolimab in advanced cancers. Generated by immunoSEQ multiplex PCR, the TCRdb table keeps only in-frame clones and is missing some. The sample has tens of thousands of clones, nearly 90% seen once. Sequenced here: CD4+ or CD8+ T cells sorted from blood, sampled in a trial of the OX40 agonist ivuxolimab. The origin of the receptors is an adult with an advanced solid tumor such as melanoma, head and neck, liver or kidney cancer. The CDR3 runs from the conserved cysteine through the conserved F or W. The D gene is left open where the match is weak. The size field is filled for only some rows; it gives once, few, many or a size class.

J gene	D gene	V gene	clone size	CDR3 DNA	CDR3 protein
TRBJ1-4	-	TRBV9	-	TGTGCCAGCAGCGCCCGTCAGGGAGTTAATGAAAAACTGTTTTTT	CASSARQGVNEKLFF
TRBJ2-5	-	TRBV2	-	TGTGCCAGCAGTGAGGAGGTTAGCTATGAGACCCAGTACTTC	CASSEEVSYETQYF
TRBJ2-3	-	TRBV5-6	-	TGTGCCAGCAGCTTGGGTGGGGGCAGCACAGATACGCAGTATTTT	CASSLGGGSTDTQYF
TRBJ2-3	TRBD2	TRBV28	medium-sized	TGTGCCAGCAGTCCAACTAGCGGGGGGGCCTCAGATACGCAGTATTTT	CASSPTSGGASDTQYF
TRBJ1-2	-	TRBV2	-	TGTGCCAGCAGCGAGGGACTGCGAGCTAACTATGGCTACACCTTC	CASSEGLRANYGYTF
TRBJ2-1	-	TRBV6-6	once	TGTGCCAGCAGGACTCCCGGGGGGCCCCCCTACAATGAGCAGTTCTTC	CASRTPGGPPYNEQFF
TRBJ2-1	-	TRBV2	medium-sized	TGTGCCAGCAGTGGCAATGAGCAGTTCTTC	CASSGNEQFF
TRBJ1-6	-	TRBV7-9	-	TGTGCCAGCAGCTTAGCCGGCAGGGGCCCTGAGTCCTATAATTCACCCCTCCACTTT	CASSLAGRGPESYNSPLHF
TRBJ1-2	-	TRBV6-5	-	TGTGCCAGCAGTGCCGGACAGACCTTTTATGGCTACACCTTC	CASSAGQTFYGYTF
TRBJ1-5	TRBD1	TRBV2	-	TGTGCCAGCACTGGGACAGGGGTGAGGCAGCCCCAGCATTTT	CASTGTGVRQPQHF
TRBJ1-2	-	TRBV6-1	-	TGTGCCAGCATCGAAAGGGGGGGGCATGGCTACACCTTC	CASIERGGHGYTF
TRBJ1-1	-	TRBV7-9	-	TGTGCCAGCAGCGTCCAGGCGGGAGAGACTTTCTTT	CASSVQAGETFF
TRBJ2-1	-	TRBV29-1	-	TGCAGCGTTGAAGTAAAAGCTTTTGAGCAGTTCTTC	CSVEVKAFEQFF
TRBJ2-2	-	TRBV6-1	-	TGTGCCAGCAGTGAGCGCCGAGCCGCCGGGCTTGACACCGGGGAGCTGTTTTTT	CASSERRAAGLDTGELFF
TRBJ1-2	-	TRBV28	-	TGTGCCACCCACCAAGGACAGCTTAACTATGGCTACACCTTC	CATHQGQLNYGYTF
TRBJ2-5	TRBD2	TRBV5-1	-	TGCGCCAGCAGCCCGGGGGGACGGGAGACCCAGTACTTC	CASSPGGRETQYF
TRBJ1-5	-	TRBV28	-	TGTGCCAGCAGTTTATTGGGGGCCGGCCGGCCCCAGCATTTT	CASSLLGAGRPQHF
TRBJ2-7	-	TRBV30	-	TGTGCCTGGAGTGTACCTCTAATCGGGCGGGCGGGCTACGAGCAGTACTTC	CAWSVPLIGRAGYEQYF
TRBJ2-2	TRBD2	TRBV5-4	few	TGTGCCAGCAGCTCCTGGACTAGCGGCAACACCGGGGAGCTGTTTTTT	CASSSWTSGNTGELFF
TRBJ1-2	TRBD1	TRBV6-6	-	TGTGCCAGCAGTGCGGACAGGAGAGGCTACACCTTC	CASSADRRGYTF
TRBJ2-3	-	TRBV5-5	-	TGTGCCAGCTCCTTGAGGGAGTATTACACAGATACGCAGTATTTT	CASSLREYYTDTQYF
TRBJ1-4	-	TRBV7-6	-	TGTGCCAGCAGCTTCACGCGGGATAATGAAAAACTGTTTTTT	CASSFTRDNEKLFF
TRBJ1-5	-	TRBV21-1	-	TGTGCCAGCAGCAAAGAGTTGGGGAGGAACAGTCCCAATCAGCCCCAGCATTTT	CASSKELGRNSPNQPQHF
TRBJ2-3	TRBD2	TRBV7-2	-	TGTGCCAGCAGCCCCCTGGTAGCGGGGGCGAGAGCAGATACGCAGTATTTT	CASSPLVAGARADTQYF
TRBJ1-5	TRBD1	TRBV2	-	TGTGCCAGCAGTCTAAACCGGGCGGGACAGGGAGGTCGTCAGCCCCAGCATTTT	CASSLNRAGQGGRQPQHF
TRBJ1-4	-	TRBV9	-	TGTGCCAGCAGCGTAGATTCTATGGGAGCAGCAACTAATGAAAAACTGTTTTTT	CASSVDSMGAATNEKLFF
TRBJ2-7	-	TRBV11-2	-	TGTGCCAGCAGCTCCGGGACATTATACGAGCAGTACTTC	CASSSGTLYEQYF
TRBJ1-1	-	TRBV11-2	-	TGTGCCAGCAGCTTATTCAGGGACACTGAAGCTTTCTTT	CASSLFRDTEAFF
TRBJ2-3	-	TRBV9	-	TGTGCCAGCAGCGTAACCGGCGACGCAGGAAACACAGATACGCAGTATTTT	CASSVTGDAGNTDTQYF
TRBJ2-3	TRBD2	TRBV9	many	TGTGCCAGCAGCGAGGGGCGGGGGGGCGCTTTTGGCACAGATACGCAGTATTTT	CASSEGRGGAFGTDTQYF
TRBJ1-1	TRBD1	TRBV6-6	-	TGTGCCAGCAGGGAGACAGGGGGAAAATGGAACACTGAAGCTTTCTTT	CASRETGGKWNTEAFF
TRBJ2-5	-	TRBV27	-	TGTGCCAGCAGAGAGGTCGGGTACCAAGAGACCCAGTACTTC	CASREVGYQETQYF
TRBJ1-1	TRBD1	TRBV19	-	TGTGCCAGCTGGACAGGGGCCACCACTGAAGCTTTCTTT	CASWTGATTEAFF